Sequencing of this T cell receptor (beta chain) was carried out in a study of read filtering for tumor transcriptome and immune sequencing. Bone marrow was sampled from every patient at the time of active disease. The ends lost 4 bases at V and 0 bases at J; junction bases unmatched: 4. CDR3 size: 15 residues. CDR1 and CDR2 from the germline V gene are LGHDT and YNNKEL (reference sequence). From about 400 ng of RNA, a library with molecular barcoded alpha/delta and beta/gamma adaptors was made. TCRdb redid the calling of the reads with MiXCR, one entry per CDR3 protein. This sample yields 50,000 or so distinct CDR3 sequences, of which roughly a fifth are seen a single time; approximately 15% belongs to the top ten.

The origin of this receptor is a donor at least 40 years old with multiple myeloma. Sequences were obtained from a population of CD138-negative cells sorted from bone marrow. This sequence joins TRBV3-1 and TRBJ2-3, with 7 bases identical to TRBD2. Here the CDR3 reads CASSRGRPSTDTQYF. CDR3 in DNA: TGTGCCAGCAGCCGCGGGAGACCTAGCACAGATACGCAGTATTTT.